This T cell receptor beta chain stems from a study of PD-L1 blockade in urothelial cancer. Study-level information: Prior chemotherapy ranged from 0 to 3 regimens per patient. Blood was evaluated 3 weeks (second dose) and 6 weeks after therapy began.

Assay used: immunoSEQ multiplex PCR; TCRdb lists only in-frame clones, some missing. There are approximately 28,000 clones in the sample; approximately 81% occur only once, and 2.5% to 3% lies in the top ten. Germline values: CDR1 LGHNA, CDR2 YNFKEQ. This CDR3 region has 14 residues. V lost 1 base, J lost 4 bases, and 8 bases lay in between. As for time point: peripheral blood 6 weeks after treatment start. This TCR came from a man in his 70s with urothelial cancer. The source was PBMCs, collected around atezolizumab (anti-PD-L1) treatment. The chain recombines TRBV4-2 with TRBJ1-5; TRBD1 is a possible D gene (6 bases). The CDR3 DNA reads as TGTGCCAGCAGCCAAGGGACAGAAAATCAGCCCCAGCATTTT. Its translation is CASSQGTENQPQHF.